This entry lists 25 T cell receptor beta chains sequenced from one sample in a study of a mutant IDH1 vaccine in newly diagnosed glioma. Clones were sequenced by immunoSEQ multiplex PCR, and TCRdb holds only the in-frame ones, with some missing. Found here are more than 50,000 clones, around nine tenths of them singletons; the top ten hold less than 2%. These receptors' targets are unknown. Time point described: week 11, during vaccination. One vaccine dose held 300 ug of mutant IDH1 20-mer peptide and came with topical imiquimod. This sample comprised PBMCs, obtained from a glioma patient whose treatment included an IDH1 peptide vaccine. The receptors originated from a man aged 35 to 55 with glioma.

CDR3 bases: TGTGCCAGCAGCTTAGAGGCAAAATTAAGCTCTGGAAACACCATATATTTT. This sequence encodes CASSLEAKLSSGNTIYF. The V gene is TRBV7-2, the J gene TRBJ1-3; D gene unclear. The V end was cut by 1 base, the J end by 0 bases, with 13 bases between. This CDR3 is built from 17 residues. Germline CDR1 SGHTA, CDR2 FQGNSA.

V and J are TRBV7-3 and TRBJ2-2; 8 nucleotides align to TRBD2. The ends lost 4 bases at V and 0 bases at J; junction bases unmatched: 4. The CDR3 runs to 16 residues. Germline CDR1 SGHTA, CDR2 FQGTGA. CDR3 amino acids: CASSSAGGPNTGELFF. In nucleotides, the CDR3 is TGTGCCAGCAGCTCCGCGGGAGGCCCGAACACCGGGGAGCTGTTTTTT.

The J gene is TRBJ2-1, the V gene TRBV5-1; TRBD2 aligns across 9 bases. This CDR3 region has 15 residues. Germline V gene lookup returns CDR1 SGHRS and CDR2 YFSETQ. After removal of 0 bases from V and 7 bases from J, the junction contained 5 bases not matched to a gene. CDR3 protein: CASSLGGGARNEQFF. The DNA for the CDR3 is TGCGCCAGCAGCTTGGGCGGGGGGGCCCGGAATGAGCAGTTCTTC.

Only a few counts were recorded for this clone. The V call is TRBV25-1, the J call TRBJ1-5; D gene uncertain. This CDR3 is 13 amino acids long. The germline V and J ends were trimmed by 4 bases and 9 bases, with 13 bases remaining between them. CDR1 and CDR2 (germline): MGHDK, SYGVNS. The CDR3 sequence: CASSGPGNGPQHF. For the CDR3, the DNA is TGTGCCAGCAGTGGCCCCGGCAATGGGCCCCAGCATTTT. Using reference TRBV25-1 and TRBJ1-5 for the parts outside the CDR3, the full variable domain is EADIYQTPRYLVIGTGKKITLECSQTMGHDKMYWYQQDPGMELHLIHYSYGVNSTEKGDLSSESTVSRIRTEHFPLTLESARPSHTSQYLCASSGPGNGPQHFGDGTRLSIL.

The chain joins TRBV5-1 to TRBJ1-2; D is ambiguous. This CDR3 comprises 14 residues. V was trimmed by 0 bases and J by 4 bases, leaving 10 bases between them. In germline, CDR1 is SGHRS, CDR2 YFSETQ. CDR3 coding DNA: TGCGCCAGCAGCTTGGATGGAGGAGCCTATGGCTACACCTTC. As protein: CASSLDGGAYGYTF.

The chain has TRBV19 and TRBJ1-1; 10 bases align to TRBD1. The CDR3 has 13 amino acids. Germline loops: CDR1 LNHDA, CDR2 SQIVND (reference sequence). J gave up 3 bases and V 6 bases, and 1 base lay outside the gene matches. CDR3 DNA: TGTGCCAGTAGGGGGACAGGGGACACTGAAGCTTTCTTT. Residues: CASRGTGDTEAFF.

The CDR3 protein is CASSSRGPYEQYF. The CDR3 DNA sequence: TGTGCCAGCAGTTCGAGGGGGCCCTACGAGCAGTACTTC. This chain uses TRBV28 with TRBJ2-7; TRBD1 aligns across 7 bases. The CDR3 runs to 13 residues. CDR1 is MDHEN, CDR2 SYDVKM, per germline. The ends lost 4 bases at V and 2 bases at J; junction bases unmatched: 2.

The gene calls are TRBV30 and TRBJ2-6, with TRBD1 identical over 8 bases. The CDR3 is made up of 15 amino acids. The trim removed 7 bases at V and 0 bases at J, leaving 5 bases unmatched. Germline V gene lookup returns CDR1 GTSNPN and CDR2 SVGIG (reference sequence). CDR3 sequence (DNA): TGTGCCTCGGGACAGGAGCTCTCTGGGGCCAACGTCCTGACTTTC. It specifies CASGQELSGANVLTF.

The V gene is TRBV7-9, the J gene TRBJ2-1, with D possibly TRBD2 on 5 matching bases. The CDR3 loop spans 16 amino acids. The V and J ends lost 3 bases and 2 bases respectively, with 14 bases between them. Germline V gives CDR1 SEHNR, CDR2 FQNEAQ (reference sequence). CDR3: CASSLARTLPYNEQFF. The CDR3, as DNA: TGTGCCAGCAGCTTGGCCCGGACTTTGCCCTACAATGAGCAGTTCTTC.

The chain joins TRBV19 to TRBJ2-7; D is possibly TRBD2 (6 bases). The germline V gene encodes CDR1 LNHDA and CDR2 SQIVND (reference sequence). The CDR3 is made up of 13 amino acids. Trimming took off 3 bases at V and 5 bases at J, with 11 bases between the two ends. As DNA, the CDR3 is TGTGCCAGTAGTATCTCTCTAGCGAACGAGCAGTACTTC. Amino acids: CASSISLANEQYF.

The CDR3, as DNA: TGTGCCAGCAGCCACACCGGAGTTCAAGAGACCCAGTACTTC. Translated, it gives CASSHTGVQETQYF. The chain joins TRBV14 to TRBJ2-5; D is ambiguous. CDR1 is SGHDN, CDR2 FVKESK, per germline. The V and J ends lost 3 bases and 2 bases respectively, with 10 bases between them. The CDR3 runs 14 residues. Drawing the rest from reference TRBV14 and TRBJ2-5, the complete variable domain is EAGVTQFPSHSVIEKGQTVTLRCDPISGHDNLYWYRRVMGKEIKFLLHFVKESKQDESGMPNNRFLAERTGGTYSTLKVQPAELEDSGVYFCASSHTGVQETQYFGPGTRLLVL.

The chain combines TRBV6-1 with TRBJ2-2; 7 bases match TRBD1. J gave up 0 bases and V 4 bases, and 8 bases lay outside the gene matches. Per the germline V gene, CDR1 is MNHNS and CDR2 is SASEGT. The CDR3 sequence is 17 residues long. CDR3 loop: CASSGGQPTPNTGELFF. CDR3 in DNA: TGTGCCAGCAGTGGGGGACAGCCGACCCCGAACACCGGGGAGCTGTTTTTT.

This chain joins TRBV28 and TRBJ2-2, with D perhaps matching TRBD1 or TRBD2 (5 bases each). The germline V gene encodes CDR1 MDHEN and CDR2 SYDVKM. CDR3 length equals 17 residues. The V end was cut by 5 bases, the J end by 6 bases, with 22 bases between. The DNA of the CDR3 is TGTGCCAGCAGTCCCTACCGGACCCTGGGGGAGTCCGGGGAGCTGTTTTTT. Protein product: CASSPYRTLGESGELFF.

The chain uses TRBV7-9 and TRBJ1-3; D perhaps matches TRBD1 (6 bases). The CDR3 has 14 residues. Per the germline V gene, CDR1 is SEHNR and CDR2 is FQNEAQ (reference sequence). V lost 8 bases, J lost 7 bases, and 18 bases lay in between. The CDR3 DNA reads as TGTGCCAGCGGGCGCCTTGGGGGCGTTAACACCATATATTTT. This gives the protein CASGRLGGVNTIYF.

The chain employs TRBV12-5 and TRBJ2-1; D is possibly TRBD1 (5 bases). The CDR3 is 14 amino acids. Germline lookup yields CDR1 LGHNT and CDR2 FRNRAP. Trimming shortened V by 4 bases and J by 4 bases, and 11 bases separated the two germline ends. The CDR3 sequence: CASGWVTEYNEQFF. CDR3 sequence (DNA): TGTGCTAGTGGTTGGGTGACAGAGTACAATGAGCAGTTCTTC.

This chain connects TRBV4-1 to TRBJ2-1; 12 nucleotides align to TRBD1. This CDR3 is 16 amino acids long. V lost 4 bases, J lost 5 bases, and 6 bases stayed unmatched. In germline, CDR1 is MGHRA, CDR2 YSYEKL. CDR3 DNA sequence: TGCGCCAGCAGCCGGTGGGGACAGGGGGCCGACAATGAGCAGTTCTTC. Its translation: CASSRWGQGADNEQFF.

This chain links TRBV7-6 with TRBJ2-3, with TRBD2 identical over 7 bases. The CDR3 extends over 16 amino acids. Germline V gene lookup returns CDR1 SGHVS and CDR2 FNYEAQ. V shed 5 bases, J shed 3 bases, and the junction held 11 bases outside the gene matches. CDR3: CASSPRAGVSTDTQYF. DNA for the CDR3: TGTGCCAGCAGCCCACGGGCGGGAGTCAGTACAGATACGCAGTATTTT.

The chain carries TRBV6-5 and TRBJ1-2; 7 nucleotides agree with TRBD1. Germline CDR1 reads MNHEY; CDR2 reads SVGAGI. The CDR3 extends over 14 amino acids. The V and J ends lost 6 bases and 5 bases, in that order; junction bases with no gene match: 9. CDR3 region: CASRPGTAQYGYTF. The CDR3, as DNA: TGTGCCAGCAGACCCGGGACAGCTCAATATGGCTACACCTTC.

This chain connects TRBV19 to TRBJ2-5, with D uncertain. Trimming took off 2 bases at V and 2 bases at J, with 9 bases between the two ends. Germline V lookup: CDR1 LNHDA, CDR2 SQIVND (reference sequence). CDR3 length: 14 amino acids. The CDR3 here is CASSIRSRQETQYF. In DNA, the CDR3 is TGTGCCAGTAGTATACGAAGCAGGCAAGAGACCCAGTACTTC. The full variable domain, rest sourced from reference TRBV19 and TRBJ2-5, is DGGITQSPKYLFRKEGQNVTLSCEQNLNHDAMYWYRQDPGQGLRLIYYSQIVNDFQKGDIAEGYSVSREKKESFPLTVTSAQKNPTAFYLCASSIRSRQETQYFGPGTRLLVL.

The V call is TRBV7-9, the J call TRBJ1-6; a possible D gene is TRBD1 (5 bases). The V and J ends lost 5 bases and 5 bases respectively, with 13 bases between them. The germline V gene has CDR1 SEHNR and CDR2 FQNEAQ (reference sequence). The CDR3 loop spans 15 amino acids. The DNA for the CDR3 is TGTGCCAGCAGCCCCGGGGGGGGAGATAATTCACCCCTCCACTTT. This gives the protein CASSPGGGDNSPLHF.

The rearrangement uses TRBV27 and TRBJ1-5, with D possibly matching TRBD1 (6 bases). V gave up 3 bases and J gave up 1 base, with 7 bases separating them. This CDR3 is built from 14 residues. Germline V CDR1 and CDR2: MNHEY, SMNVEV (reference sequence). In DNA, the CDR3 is TGTGCCAGCAGTTTCCAGGGGAGCAATCAGCCCCAGCATTTT. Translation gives CASSFQGSNQPQHF.

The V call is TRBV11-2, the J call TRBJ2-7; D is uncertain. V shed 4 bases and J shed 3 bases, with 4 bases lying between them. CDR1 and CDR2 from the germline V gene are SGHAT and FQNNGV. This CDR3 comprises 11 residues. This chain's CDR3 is CASSSFYEQYV. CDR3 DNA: TGTGCCAGCAGCTCGTTCTACGAGCAGTACGTC.

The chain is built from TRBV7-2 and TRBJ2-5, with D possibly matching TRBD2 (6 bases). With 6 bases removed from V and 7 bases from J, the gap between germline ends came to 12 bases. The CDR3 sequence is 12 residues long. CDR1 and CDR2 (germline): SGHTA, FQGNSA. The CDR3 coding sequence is TGTGCCAGCAGTCCCTCCGGGGGGACCCAGTACTTC. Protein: CASSPSGGTQYF.

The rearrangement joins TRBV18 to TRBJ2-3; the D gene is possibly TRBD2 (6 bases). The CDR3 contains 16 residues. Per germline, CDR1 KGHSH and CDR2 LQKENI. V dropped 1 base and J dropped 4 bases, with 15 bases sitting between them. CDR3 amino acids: CASSPQTSTVADTQYF. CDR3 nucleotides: TGTGCCAGCTCACCACAAACTAGCACGGTCGCAGATACGCAGTATTTT.

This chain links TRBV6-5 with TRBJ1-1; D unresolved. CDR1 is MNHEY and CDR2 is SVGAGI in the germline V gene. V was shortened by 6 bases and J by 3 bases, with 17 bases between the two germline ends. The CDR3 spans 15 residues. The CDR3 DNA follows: TGTGCCAGCAGACCCCCCGGAGGAGCGGACACTGAAGCTTTCTTT. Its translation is CASRPPGGADTEAFF.